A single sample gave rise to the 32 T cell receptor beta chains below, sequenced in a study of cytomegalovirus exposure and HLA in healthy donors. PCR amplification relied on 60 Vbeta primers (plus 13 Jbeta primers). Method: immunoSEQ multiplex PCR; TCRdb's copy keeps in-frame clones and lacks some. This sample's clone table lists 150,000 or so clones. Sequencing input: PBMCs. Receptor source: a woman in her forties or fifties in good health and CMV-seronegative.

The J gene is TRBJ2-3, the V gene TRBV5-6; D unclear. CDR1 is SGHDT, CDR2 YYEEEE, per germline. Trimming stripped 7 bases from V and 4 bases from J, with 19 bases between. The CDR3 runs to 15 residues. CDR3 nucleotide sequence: TGTGCCAGCCGGAAAGAGGTGGTGTGGTCAGATACGCAGTATTTT. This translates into CASRKEVVWSDTQYF.

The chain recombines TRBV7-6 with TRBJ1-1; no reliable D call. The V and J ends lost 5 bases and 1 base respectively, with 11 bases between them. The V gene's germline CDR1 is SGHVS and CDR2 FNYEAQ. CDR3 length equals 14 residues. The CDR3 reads CASSPGRGNTEAFF. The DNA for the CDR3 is TGTGCCAGCAGCCCCGGTCGGGGGAACACTGAAGCTTTCTTT.

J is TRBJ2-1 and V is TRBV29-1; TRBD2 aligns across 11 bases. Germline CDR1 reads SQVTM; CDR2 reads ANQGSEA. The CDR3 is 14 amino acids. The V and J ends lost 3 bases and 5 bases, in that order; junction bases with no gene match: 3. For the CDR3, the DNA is TGCAGCGTTGAGGGACTAGCGGACGACAATGAGCAGTTCTTC. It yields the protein CSVEGLADDNEQFF.

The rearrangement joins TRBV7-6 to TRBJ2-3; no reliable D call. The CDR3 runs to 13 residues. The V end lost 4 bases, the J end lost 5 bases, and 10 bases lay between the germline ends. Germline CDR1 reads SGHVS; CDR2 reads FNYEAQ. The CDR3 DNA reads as TGTGCCAGCAGCTCGGCGGAAGGAGATACGCAGTATTTT. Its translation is CASSSAEGDTQYF. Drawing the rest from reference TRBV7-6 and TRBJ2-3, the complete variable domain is GAGVSQSPRYKVTKRGQDVALRCDPISGHVSLYWYRQALGQGPEFLTYFNYEAQQDKSGLPNDRFSAERPEGSISTLTIQRTEQRDSAMYRCASSSAEGDTQYFGPGTRLTVL.

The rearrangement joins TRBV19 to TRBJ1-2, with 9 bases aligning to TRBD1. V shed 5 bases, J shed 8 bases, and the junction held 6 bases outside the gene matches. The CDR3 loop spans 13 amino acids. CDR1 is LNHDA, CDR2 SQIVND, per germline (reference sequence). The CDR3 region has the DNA TGTGCCAGTAGTCGGGACAGGGCGGAGGGCTACACCTTC. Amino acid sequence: CASSRDRAEGYTF.

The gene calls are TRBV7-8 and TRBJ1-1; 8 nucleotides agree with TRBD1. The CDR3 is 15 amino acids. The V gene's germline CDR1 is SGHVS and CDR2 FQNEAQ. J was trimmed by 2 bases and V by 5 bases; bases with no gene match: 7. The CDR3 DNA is TGTGCCAGCAGCGATCCCGGACAGGGAAACACTGAAGCTTTCTTT. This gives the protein CASSDPGQGNTEAFF.

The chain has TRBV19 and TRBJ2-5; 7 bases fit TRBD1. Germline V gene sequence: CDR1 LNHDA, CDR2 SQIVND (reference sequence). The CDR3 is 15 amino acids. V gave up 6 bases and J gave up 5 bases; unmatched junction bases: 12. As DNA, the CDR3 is TGTGCCAGTAGAGCGGCCGGGACAGTCAAGGAGACCCAGTACTTC. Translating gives CASRAAGTVKETQYF.

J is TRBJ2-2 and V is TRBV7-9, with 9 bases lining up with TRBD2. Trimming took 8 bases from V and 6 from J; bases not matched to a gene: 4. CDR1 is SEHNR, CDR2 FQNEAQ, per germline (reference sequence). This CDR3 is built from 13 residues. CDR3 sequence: CASQREVAGELFF. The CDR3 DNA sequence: TGTGCCAGCCAGCGGGAGGTGGCCGGGGAGCTGTTTTTT.

The CDR3 sequence: CASSLIRLAERALEQYF. The CDR3 DNA sequence: TGTGCCAGCAGTTTGATCCGTCTAGCGGAGAGGGCCCTCGAGCAGTACTTC. V is TRBV28 and J is TRBJ2-7; 7 bases map to TRBD2. There are 17 residues in the CDR3. The germline gives CDR1 MDHEN, CDR2 SYDVKM. V was clipped by 3 bases and J by 6 bases; unmatched bases: 17.

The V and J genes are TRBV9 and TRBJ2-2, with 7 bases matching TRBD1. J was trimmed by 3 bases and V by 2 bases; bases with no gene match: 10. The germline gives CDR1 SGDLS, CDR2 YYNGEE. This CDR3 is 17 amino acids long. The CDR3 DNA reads TGTGCCAGCAGCGTCGGACGACAGGGTGGATACACCGGGGAGCTGTTTTTT. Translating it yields CASSVGRQGGYTGELFF.

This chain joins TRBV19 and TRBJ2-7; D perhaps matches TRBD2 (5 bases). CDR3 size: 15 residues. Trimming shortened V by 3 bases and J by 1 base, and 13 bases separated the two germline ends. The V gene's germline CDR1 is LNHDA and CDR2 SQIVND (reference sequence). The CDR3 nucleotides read TGTGCCAGTAGTATTAGCCCGGGAAGGTCCTACGAGCAGTACTTC. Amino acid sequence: CASSISPGRSYEQYF.

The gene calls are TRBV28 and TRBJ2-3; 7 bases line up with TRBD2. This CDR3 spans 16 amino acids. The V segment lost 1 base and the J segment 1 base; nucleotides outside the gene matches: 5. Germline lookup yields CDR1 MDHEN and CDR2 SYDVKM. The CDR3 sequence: CASSLSLLAGTDTQYF. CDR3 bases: TGTGCCAGCAGTTTATCCCTCCTAGCGGGCACAGATACGCAGTATTTT.

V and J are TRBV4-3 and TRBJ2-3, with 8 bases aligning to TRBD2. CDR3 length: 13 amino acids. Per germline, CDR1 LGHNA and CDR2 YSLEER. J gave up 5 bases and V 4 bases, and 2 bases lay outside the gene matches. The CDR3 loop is CASSPSGLDTQYF. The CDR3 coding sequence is TGCGCCAGCAGCCCTAGCGGGTTAGATACGCAGTATTTT.

Here the CDR3 reads CASRGGGITYEQYF. DNA of the CDR3: TGTGCCAGCAGAGGAGGTGGGATTACCTACGAGCAGTACTTC. This chain joins TRBV28 and TRBJ2-7; D may be TRBD2 (5 bases). The V gene lost 6 bases and the J gene lost 2 bases, with 14 bases spanning the gap. Germline CDR1 MDHEN, CDR2 SYDVKM. The CDR3 has 14 residues.

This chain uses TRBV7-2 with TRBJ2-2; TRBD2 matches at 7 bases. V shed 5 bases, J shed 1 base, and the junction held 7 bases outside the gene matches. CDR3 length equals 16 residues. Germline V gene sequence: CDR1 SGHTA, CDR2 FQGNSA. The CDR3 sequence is CASSPRGGGNTGELFF. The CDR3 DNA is TGTGCCAGCAGCCCGAGGGGCGGGGGGAACACCGGGGAGCTGTTTTTT.

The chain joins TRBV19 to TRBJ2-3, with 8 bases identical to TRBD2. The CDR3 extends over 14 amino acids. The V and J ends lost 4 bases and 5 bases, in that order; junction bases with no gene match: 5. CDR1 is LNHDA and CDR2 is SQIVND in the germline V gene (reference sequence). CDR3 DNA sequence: TGTGCCAGTAGTACAGCGGGAGTGGGAGATACGCAGTATTTT. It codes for CASSTAGVGDTQYF.

The CDR3 DNA follows: TGTGCCAGCAGCACGTACGGGACTAGCGGGAGGGAGCAGTTCTTC. Translated, it gives CASSTYGTSGREQFF. The chain couples TRBV5-6 to TRBJ2-1; TRBD2 matches 15 bases. V lost 4 bases, J lost 10 bases, and 6 bases stayed unmatched. The germline V gene encodes CDR1 SGHDT and CDR2 YYEEEE. The CDR3 has 15 residues. Complete variable domain (other parts from reference TRBV5-6 and TRBJ2-1): DAGVTQSPTHLIKTRGQQVTLRCSPKSGHDTVSWYQQALGQGPQFIFQYYEEEERQRGNFPDRFSGHQFPNYSSELNVNALLLGDSALYLCASSTYGTSGREQFFGPGTRLTVL.

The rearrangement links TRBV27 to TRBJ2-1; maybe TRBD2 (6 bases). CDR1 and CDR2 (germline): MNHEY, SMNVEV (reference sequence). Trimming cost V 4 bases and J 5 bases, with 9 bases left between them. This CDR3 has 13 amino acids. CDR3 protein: CASSWDLHNEQFF. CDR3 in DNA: TGTGCCAGCAGTTGGGACTTACACAATGAGCAGTTCTTC.

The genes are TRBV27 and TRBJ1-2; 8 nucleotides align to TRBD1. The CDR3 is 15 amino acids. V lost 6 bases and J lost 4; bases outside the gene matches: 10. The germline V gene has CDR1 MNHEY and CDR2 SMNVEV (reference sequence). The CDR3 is CASRILGQGSYGYTF. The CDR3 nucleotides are TGTGCCAGCAGGATACTAGGACAGGGAAGCTATGGCTACACCTTC.

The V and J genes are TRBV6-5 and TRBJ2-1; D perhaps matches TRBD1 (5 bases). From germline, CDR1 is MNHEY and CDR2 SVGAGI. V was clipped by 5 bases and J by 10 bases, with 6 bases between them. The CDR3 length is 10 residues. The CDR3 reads CASSDSEQFF. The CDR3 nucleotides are TGTGCCAGCAGTGACAGCGAGCAGTTCTTC.

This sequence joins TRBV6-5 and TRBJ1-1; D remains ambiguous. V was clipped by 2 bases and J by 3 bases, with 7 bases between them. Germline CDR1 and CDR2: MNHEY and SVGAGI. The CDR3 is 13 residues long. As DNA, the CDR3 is TGTGCCAGCAGTTACAGGAGCTACACTGAAGCTTTCTTT. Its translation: CASSYRSYTEAFF.

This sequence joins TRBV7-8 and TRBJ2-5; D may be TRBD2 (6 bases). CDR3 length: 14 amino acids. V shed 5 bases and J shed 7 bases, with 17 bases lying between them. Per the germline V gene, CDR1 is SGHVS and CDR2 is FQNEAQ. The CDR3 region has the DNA TGTGCCAGCAGCGCCGGGACTGGGATTGCGACCCAGTACTTC. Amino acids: CASSAGTGIATQYF.

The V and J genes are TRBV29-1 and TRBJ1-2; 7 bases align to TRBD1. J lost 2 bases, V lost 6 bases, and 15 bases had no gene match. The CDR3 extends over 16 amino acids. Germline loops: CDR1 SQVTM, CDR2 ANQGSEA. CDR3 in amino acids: CSVAGQEWNRNYGYTF. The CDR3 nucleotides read TGCAGCGTGGCCGGACAGGAATGGAATCGAAACTATGGCTACACCTTC. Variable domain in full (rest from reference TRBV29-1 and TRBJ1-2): SAVISQKPSRDICQRGTSLTIQCQVDSQVTMMFWYRQQPGQSLTLIATANQGSEATYESGFVIDKFPISRPNLTFSTLTVSNMSPEDSSIYLCSVAGQEWNRNYGYTFGSGTRLTVV.

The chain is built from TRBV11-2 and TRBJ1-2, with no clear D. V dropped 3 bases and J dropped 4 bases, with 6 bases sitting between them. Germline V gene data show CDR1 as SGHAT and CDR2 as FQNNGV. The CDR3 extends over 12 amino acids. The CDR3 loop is CASSLAVYGYTF. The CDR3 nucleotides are TGTGCCAGCAGCTTGGCCGTCTATGGCTACACCTTC.

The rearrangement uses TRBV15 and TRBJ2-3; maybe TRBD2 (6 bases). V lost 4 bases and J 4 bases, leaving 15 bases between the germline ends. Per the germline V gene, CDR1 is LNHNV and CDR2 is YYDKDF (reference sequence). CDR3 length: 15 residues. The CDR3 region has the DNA TGTGCCACCAGCAAAAGAGGGGAGGAAGCAGATACGCAGTATTTT. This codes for CATSKRGEEADTQYF. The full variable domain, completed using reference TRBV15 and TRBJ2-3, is DAMVIQNPRYQVTQFGKPVTLSCSQTLNHNVMYWYQQKSSQAPKLLFHYYDKDFNNEADTPDNFQSRRPNTSFCFLDIRSPGLGDTAMYLCATSKRGEEADTQYFGPGTRLTVL.

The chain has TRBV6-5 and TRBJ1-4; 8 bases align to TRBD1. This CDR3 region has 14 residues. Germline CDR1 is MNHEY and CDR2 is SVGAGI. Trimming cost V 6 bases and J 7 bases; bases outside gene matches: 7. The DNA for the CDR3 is TGTGCCAGCAGATCTGGACAGGGACGTGAAAAACTGTTTTTT. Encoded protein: CASRSGQGREKLFF.

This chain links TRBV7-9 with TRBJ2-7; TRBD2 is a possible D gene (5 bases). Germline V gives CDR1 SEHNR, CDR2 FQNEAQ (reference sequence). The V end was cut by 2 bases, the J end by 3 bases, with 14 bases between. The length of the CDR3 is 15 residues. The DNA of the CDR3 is TGTGCCAGCAGCTTATTGAGTGGGAGTTACTACGAGCAGTACTTC. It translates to CASSLLSGSYYEQYF.

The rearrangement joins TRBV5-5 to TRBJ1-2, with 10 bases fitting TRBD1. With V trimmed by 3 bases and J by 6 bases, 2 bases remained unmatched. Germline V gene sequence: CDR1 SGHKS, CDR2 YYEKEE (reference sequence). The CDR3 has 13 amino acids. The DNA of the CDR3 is TGTGCCAGCAGCTCCGGACAGGGGGATGGCTACACCTTC. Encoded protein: CASSSGQGDGYTF. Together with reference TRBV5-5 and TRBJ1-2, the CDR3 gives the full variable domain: DAGVTQSPTHLIKTRGQQVTLRCSPISGHKSVSWYQQVLGQGPQFIFQYYEKEERGRGNFPDRFSARQFPNYSSELNVNALLLGDSALYLCASSSGQGDGYTFGSGTRLTVV.

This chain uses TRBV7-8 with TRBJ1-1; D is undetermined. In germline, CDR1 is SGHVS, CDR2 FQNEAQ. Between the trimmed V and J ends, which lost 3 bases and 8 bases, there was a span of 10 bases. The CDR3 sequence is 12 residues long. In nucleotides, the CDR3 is TGTGCCAGCAGCTTCCCCCGCAGGGAAGCTTTCTTT. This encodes CASSFPRREAFF.

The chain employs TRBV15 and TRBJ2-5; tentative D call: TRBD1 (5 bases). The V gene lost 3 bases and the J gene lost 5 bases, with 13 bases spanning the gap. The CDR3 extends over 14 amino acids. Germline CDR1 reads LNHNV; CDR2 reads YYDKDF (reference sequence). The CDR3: CATSRGLARETQYF. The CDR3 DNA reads TGTGCCACCAGCAGGGGGCTCGCTAGGGAGACCCAGTACTTC.

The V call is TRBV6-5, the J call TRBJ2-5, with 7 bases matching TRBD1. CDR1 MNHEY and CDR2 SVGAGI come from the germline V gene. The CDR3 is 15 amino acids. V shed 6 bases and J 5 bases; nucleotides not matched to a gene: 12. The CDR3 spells CASRYEDRFGETQYF. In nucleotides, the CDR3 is TGTGCCAGCAGATATGAGGACAGGTTTGGGGAGACCCAGTACTTC.

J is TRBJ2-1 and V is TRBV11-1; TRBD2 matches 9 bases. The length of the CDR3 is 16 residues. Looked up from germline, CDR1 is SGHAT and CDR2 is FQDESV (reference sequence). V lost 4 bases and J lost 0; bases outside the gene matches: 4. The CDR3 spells CASSWGAGGSYNEQFF. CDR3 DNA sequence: TGTGCCAGCAGCTGGGGAGCGGGGGGCTCCTACAATGAGCAGTTCTTC.